The present T cell receptor beta chain was sequenced within a study of T cells in Graves' hyperthyroidism and ophthalmopathy. Study-wide points: Ophthalmopathy and stable hyperthyroidism were told apart by a 13 V-J model. Blood also carried most thyroid clonotypes expanded above 0.001.

This CDR3 is built from 16 residues. J gave up 4 bases and V 1 base, and 5 bases lay outside the gene matches. Germline CDR1 is SGDLS and CDR2 is YYNGEE. Amplified regions were TCR beta CDR3 sequences from RNA transcripts. First-round RT-PCR with HTBI primers amplified the TCR CDR3 region. TCRdb called the multiplex PCR reads again in MiXCR, with one record for every CDR3 protein. The sample holds about 700,000 distinct CDR3 sequences; around 13% are singletons and the top ten take 10%. Used for diagnoses were clinical symptoms, serum thyroxine and TRAb, thyroid ultrasound and orbital computed tomography. The PBMCs were taken from about 10 ml of fresh peripheral blood. Of note for this clonotype: Its antigen is not known.

The genes are TRBV9 and TRBJ2-2; 9 bases map to TRBD1. The origin of this receptor is a woman aged 18-29 years with Graves' hyperthyroidism. Specimen: blood. The CDR3 spells CASSVFGTGSTGELFF. CDR3 DNA: TGTGCCAGCAGCGTATTCGGGACAGGGTCCACCGGGGAGCTGTTTTTT.